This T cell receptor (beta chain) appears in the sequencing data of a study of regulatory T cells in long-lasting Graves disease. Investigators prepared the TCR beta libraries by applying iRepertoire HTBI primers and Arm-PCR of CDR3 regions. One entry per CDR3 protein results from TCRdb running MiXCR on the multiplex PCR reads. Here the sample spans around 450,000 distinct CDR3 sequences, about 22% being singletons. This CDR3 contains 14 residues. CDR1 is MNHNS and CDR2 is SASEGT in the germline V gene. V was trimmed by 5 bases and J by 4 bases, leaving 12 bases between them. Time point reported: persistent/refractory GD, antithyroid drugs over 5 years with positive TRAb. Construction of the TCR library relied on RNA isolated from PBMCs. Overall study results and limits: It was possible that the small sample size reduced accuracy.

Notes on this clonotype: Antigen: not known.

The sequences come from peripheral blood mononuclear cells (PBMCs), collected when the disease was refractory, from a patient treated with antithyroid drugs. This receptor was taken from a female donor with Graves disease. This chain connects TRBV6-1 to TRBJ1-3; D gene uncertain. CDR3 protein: CASSPLATGNTIYF. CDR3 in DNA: TGTGCCAGCAGTCCATTGGCAACCGGAAACACCATATATTTT.